A selection of T cell receptor beta chains follows, all from one sample in a study of blood T cell repertoires in COVID-19. Sequenced by immunoSEQ multiplex PCR; TCRdb stores in-frame clones only, minus some. The sample holds over 100,000 clones; roughly 86% are singletons and the top ten take over 9.5%. The sample consisted of peripheral blood. Source of these receptors: a man aged 35 to 55 with active or convalescent COVID-19. Each CDR3 is given with its conserved first and last residue. D genes are given only for firm matches. The size field is filled for only some rows; it gives once, few, many or a size class.

V gene,J gene,D gene,clone size,CDR3 DNA,CDR3 protein
TRBV6-6,TRBJ1-1,TRBD1,few,TGTGCCAGTACGGACAGGGGGCTTAGGGCTGAAGCTTTCTTT,CASTDRGLRAEAFF
TRBV2,TRBJ1-6,TRBD1,few,TGTGCCAGCAGTATACCGAACAGGGGGTGGGATTCACCCCTCCACTTT,CASSIPNRGWDSPLHF
TRBV11-2,TRBJ1-5,.,.,TGTGCCAGCAGCTTAGGGAGTCAGCCCCAGCATTTT,CASSLGSQPQHF
TRBV19,TRBJ1-5,.,.,TGTGCCAGTAGGGGAGTAAATCAGCCCCAGCATTTT,CASRGVNQPQHF
TRBV30,TRBJ1-4,TRBD1,.,TGTGCCTTGAATCCGGGACAGGGTAATGAAAAACTGTTTTTT,CALNPGQGNEKLFF
TRBV29-1,TRBJ2-3,TRBD1,.,TGCAGCGTATCCAGGGGGCGCGGAGATACGCAGTATTTT,CSVSRGRGDTQYF
TRBV4-2,TRBJ2-3,TRBD2,.,TGTGCCAGCAGCCACACGGGACTAGCGGGGGACGATACGCAGTATTTT,CASSHTGLAGDDTQYF
TRBV19,TRBJ2-2,.,.,TGTGCCGTATCTGCTCCGGGGAGACTAACCGGGGAGCTGTTTTTT,CAVSAPGRLTGELFF
TRBV24-1,TRBJ1-3,.,.,TGTGCCACCAGTGATTTTCCGGGAAACACCATATATTTT,CATSDFPGNTIYF
TRBV3-1/TRBV3-2,TRBJ1-2,.,.,TGTGCCAGCAGCCAAACACAGGGTCTATATGGCTACACCTTC,CASSQTQGLYGYTF
TRBV4-1,TRBJ1-1,.,many,TGCGCCAGCAGCCAAGATAGTGCAGACAAGATCACTGAAGCTTTCTTT,CASSQDSADKITEAFF
TRBV7-2,TRBJ1-2,.,.,TGTGCCAGCAGCTCGGACATGGTGGAGGGCTACACCTTC,CASSSDMVEGYTF
TRBV4-1,TRBJ1-3,.,.,TGCGCCAGCAGCCAAGAATCAGGGGCTGTTGGAAACACCATATATTTT,CASSQESGAVGNTIYF
TRBV4-2,TRBJ1-5,.,.,TGTGCCAGCAGCCAAGGAGATGGCGCAGGGAATCAGCCCCAGCATTTT,CASSQGDGAGNQPQHF
TRBV18,TRBJ2-2,.,.,TGTGCCAGCTCACCACAACAGGGGGAGCTGTTTTTT,CASSPQQGELFF
TRBV27,TRBJ1-6,TRBD1,.,TGTGCCAGCAGACAGGGGGCTTCACCCCTCCACTTT,CASRQGASPLHF
TRBV7-6,TRBJ1-6,TRBD1,.,TGTGCCAGCAGCTTAGAACAGGGGGGATATAATTCACCCCTCCACTTT,CASSLEQGGYNSPLHF
TRBV6-5,TRBJ2-1,TRBD2,.,TGTGCCAGCAGTTATTTCTCCGGGACTAGCGATAATGAGCAGTTCTTC,CASSYFSGTSDNEQFF
TRBV10-2,TRBJ2-7,TRBD2,.,TGCGCCACCTCCCTAGCGGGGGCCTCCTACGAGCAGTACTTC,CATSLAGASYEQYF
TRBV5-5,TRBJ1-2,TRBD1,.,TGTGCCAGCAGCTTGCAGGGGGTGAACTATGGCTACACCTTC,CASSLQGVNYGYTF
TRBV20-1,TRBJ2-1,TRBD2,.,TGCAGTGCTAGTAGCGGGGGGGCCCGCTACAATGAGCAGTTCTTC,CSASSGGARYNEQFF
TRBV19,TRBJ2-3,TRBD2,.,TGTGCCAGTAGTATACAGCGGGGGGGCACAGATACGCAGTATTTT,CASSIQRGGTDTQYF
TRBV5-6,TRBJ1-3,.,.,TGTGCCAGCAGCTGGCGGGGGTCTATAGCTGGAAACACCATATATTTT,CASSWRGSIAGNTIYF
TRBV19,TRBJ1-4,.,.,TGTGCCAGTAGCCAAGACAGGAGTAATGAAAAACTGTTTTTT,CASSQDRSNEKLFF
TRBV11-2,TRBJ1-6,.,.,TGTGCCAGCAGCTTAGATGTGGCACAGGTCTATAATTCACCCCTCCACTTT,CASSLDVAQVYNSPLHF
TRBV6-1,TRBJ1-5,.,few,TGTGCCAGCAGTGAAGCTGCGGGTAGAGGGCGTCAGCCCCAGCATTTT,CASSEAAGRGRQPQHF
TRBV11-1,TRBJ1-3,.,.,TGTGCCAGCAGCTCCAGCGGGAGCTCTGGAAACACCATATATTTT,CASSSSGSSGNTIYF
TRBV7-6,TRBJ2-1,TRBD2,.,TGTGCCAGCAGCTCCACAGCAGGACTAGCGGGGGCCCTTGGCAGGGGCAATGAGCAGTTCTTC,CASSSTAGLAGALGRGNEQFF
TRBV6-5,TRBJ2-7,TRBD1,once,TGTGCCAGCACAGGTTGGGACAGCATCTACGAGCAGTACTTC,CASTGWDSIYEQYF
TRBV9,TRBJ2-5,.,.,TGTGCCAGCAGCGGTCCCCCGGGGTACCAAGAGACCCAGTACTTC,CASSGPPGYQETQYF
TRBV19,TRBJ1-4,.,once,TGTGCCAGTAGTAGTATCGGGGGAGAGGATGAAAAACTGTTTTTT,CASSSIGGEDEKLFF
TRBV19,TRBJ1-2,TRBD1,.,TGTGCCAGTAGTACCTCTCCGGGACAGGGAAGGGGCTACACCTTC,CASSTSPGQGRGYTF
TRBV6-1,TRBJ1-2,.,.,TGTGCCAGCAGGGAATCACCGACAGGATTTAACTATGGCTACACCTTC,CASRESPTGFNYGYTF
TRBV2,TRBJ1-5,.,.,TGTGCCAGCAGTGAAGCTGGGACAAAGAATCAGCCCCAGCATTTT,CASSEAGTKNQPQHF
TRBV2,TRBJ2-2,TRBD1,.,TGTGCCAGCAGTGATTCTAACAGGGGTCGAGACGGGGAGCTGTTTTTT,CASSDSNRGRDGELFF
TRBV11-1,TRBJ2-2,TRBD1,once,TGTGCCAGCAGCTTAGGACAGGGGGCTTCTCCCGGGGAGCTGTTTTTT,CASSLGQGASPGELFF
TRBV10-2,TRBJ2-7,.,.,TGCGCCAGCAGTGAGGTATCCGCCTACGAGCAGTACTTC,CASSEVSAYEQYF
TRBV7-9,TRBJ1-6,TRBD1,.,TGTGCCAGCAACCTGTTTATAGCCCGGACAGGGGATTATAATTCACCCCTCCACTTT,CASNLFIARTGDYNSPLHF
TRBV7-2,TRBJ1-1,TRBD1,.,TGTGCCAGCAGCTTAGGGGGGGACAGCACTGAAGCTTTCTTT,CASSLGGDSTEAFF